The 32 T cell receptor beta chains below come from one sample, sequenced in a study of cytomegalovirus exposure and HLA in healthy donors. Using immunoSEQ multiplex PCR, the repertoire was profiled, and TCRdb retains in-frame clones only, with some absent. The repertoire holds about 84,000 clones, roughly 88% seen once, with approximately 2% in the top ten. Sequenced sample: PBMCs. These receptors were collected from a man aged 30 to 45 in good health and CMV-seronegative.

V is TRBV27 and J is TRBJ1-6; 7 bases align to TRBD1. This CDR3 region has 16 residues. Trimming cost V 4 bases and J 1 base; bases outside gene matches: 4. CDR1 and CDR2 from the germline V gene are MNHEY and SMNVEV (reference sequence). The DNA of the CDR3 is TGTGCCAGCAGTTCCACAGGGGCATCCTATAATTCACCCCTCCACTTT. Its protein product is CASSSTGASYNSPLHF.

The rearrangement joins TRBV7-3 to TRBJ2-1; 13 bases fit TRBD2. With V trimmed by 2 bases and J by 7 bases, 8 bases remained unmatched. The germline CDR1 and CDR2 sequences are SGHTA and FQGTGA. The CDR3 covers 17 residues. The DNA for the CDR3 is TGTGCCAGCAGCTTATGGACTAGCGGGAGTATTCAGAATGAGCAGTTCTTC. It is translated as CASSLWTSGSIQNEQFF.

CDR3 residues: CASSVEQPNDEQFF. CDR3 nucleotides: TGTGCCAGCAGCGTAGAACAGCCTAATGATGAGCAGTTCTTC. The V call is TRBV9, the J call TRBJ2-1; D not certain. The germline V gene encodes CDR1 SGDLS and CDR2 YYNGEE. Trimming removed 0 bases at V and 8 bases at J, with 12 bases between. CDR3 length: 14 amino acids.

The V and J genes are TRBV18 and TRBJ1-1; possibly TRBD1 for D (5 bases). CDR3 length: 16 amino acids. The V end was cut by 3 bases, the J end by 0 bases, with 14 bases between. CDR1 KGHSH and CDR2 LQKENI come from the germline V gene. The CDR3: CASSPGQPRLNTEAFF. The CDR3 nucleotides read TGTGCCAGCTCACCCGGACAACCGCGTTTGAACACTGAAGCTTTCTTT.

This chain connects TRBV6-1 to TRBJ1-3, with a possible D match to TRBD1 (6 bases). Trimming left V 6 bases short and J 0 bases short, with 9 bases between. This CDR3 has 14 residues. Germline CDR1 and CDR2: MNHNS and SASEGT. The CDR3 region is CASRQGDSGNTIYF. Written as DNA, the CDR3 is TGTGCCAGCAGACAGGGAGACTCTGGAAACACCATATATTTT.

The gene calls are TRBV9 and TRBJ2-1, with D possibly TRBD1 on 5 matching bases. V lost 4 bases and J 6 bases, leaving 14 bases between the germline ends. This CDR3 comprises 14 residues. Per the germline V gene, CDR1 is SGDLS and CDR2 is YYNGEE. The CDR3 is CASSPHPGINEQFF. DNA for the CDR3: TGTGCCAGCAGCCCCCATCCAGGGATCAATGAGCAGTTCTTC.

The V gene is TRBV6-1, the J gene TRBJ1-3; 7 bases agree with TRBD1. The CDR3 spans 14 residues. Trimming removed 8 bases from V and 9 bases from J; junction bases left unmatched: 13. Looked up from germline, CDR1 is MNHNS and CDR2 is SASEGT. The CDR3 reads CASCRGTEIPTIYF. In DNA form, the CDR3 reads TGTGCCAGCTGCCGCGGGACAGAAATACCCACCATATATTTT.

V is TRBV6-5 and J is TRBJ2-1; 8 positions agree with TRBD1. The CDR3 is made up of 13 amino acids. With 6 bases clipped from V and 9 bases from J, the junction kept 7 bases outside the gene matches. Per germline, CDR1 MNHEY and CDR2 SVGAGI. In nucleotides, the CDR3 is TGTGCCAGCAGAGGGCGGACAGGGTTTGAGCAGTTCTTC. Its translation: CASRGRTGFEQFF.

CDR3 sequence: CASSPRGGRFYEQYF. The DNA for the CDR3 is TGTGCCAGCAGCCCTCGAGGGGGCCGATTCTACGAGCAGTACTTC. This rearrangement joins TRBV7-2 to TRBJ2-7, with TRBD1 identical over 7 bases. This CDR3 has 15 amino acids. Germline trimming cut 5 bases from V and 3 bases from J; bases unmatched to any gene: 10. The germline CDR1 and CDR2 sequences are SGHTA and FQGNSA.

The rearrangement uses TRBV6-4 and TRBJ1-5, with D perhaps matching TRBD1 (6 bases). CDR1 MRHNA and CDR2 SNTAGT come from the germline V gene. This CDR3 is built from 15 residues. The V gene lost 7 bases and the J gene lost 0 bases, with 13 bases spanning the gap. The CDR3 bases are TGTGCCAGCATATACCACAGGGATAGCAATCAGCCCCAGCATTTT. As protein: CASIYHRDSNQPQHF.

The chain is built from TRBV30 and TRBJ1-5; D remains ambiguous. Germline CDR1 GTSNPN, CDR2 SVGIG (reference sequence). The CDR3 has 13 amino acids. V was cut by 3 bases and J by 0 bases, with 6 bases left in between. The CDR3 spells CAWREGSNQPQHF. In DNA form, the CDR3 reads TGTGCCTGGAGGGAGGGTAGCAATCAGCCCCAGCATTTT.

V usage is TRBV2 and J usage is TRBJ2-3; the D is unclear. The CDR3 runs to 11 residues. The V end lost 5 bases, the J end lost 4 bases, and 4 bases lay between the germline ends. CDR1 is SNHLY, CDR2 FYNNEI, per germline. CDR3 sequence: CASSISDTQYF. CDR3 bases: TGTGCCAGCAGTATATCAGATACGCAGTATTTT. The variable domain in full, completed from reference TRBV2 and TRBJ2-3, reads EPEVTQTPSHQVTQMGQEVILRCVPISNHLYFYWYRQILGQKVEFLVSFYNNEISEKSEIFDDQFSVERPDGSNFTLKIRSTKLEDSAMYFCASSISDTQYFGPGTRLTVL.

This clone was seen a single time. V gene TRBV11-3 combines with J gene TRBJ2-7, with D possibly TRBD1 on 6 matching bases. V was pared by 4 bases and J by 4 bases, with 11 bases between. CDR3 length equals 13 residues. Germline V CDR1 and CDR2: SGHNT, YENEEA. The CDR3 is CASSYRAGYEQYF. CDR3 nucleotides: TGTGCCAGCAGCTACAGGGCCGGATACGAGCAGTACTTC.

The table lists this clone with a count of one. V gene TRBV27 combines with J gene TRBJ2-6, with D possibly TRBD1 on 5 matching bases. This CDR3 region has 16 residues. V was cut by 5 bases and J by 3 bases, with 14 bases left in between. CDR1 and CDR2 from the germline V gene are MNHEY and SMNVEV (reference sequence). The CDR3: CASSPFLGDGANVLTF. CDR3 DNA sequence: TGTGCCAGCAGTCCCTTTCTAGGGGATGGGGCCAACGTCCTGACTTTC.

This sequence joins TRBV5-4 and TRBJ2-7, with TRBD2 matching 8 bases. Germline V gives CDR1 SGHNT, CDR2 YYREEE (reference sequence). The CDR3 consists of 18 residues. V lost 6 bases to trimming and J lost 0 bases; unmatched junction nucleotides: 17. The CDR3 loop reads CASTRGLAGTPNSYEQYF. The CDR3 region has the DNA TGTGCCAGCACCCGTGGCCTAGCGGGTACGCCGAACTCCTACGAGCAGTACTTC.

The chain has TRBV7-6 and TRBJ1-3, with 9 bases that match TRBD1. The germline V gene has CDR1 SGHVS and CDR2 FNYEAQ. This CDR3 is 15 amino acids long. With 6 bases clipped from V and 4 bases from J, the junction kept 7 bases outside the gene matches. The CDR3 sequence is CASSLTGGLGNTIYF. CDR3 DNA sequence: TGTGCCAGCAGTCTAACAGGGGGCTTGGGAAACACCATATATTTT.

CDR3 DNA: TGTGCCATCAGTGAGTCGCGGTACAATGAGCAGTTCTTC. This translates into CAISESRYNEQFF. This rearrangement joins TRBV10-3 to TRBJ2-1; D remains unclear. The V end was cut by 0 bases, the J end by 4 bases, with 4 bases between. CDR1 is ENHRY, CDR2 SYGVKD, per germline. The length of the CDR3 is 13 residues.

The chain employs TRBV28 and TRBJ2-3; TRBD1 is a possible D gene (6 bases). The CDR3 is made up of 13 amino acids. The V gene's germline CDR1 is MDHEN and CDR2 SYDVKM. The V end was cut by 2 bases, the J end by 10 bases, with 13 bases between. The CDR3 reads CASSLKGTKAQYF. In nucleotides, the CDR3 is TGTGCCAGCAGTTTAAAAGGGACAAAGGCGCAGTATTTT.

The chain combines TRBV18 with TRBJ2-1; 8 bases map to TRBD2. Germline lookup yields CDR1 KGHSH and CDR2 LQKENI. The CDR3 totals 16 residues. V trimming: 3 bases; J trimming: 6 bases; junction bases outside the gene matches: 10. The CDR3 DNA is TGTGCCAGCTCACCCAGTTACGGGAGGGGGGCCAATGAGCAGTTCTTC. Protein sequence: CASSPSYGRGANEQFF.

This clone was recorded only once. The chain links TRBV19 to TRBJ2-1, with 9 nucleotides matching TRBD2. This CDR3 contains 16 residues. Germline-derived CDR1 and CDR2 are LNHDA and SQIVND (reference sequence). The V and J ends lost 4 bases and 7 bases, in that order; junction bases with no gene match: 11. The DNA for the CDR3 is TGTGCCAGTAGTACGGCGGGCGGGAGGGCCGGGAATGAGCAGTTCTTC. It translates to CASSTAGGRAGNEQFF.

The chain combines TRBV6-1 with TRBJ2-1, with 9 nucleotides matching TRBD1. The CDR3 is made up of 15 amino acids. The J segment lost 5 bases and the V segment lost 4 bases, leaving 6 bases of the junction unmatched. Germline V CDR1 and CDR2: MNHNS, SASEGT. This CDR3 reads CASSVQGAGDNEQFF. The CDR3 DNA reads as TGTGCCAGCAGTGTACAGGGGGCTGGAGACAATGAGCAGTTCTTC.

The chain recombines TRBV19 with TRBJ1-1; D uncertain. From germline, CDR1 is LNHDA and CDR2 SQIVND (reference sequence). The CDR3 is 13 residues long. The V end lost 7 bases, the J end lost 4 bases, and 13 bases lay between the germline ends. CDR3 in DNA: TGTGCCAGTACCCGACGGGAGGCCACTGAAGCTTTCTTT. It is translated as CASTRREATEAFF.

In DNA, the CDR3 is TGTGCCAGCAGCAAAGAGGCTAGCTCTGGCACAGATACGCAGTATTTT. Translating it yields CASSKEASSGTDTQYF. V usage is TRBV21-1 and J usage is TRBJ2-3; the table's D call TRBD2 went unverified against the DNA. TRBV21-1 is designated a pseudogene. This CDR3 is 16 amino acids long.

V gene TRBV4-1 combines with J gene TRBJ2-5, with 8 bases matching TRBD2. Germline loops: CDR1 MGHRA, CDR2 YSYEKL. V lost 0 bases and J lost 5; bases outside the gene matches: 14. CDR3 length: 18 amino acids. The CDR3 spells CASSQEWGAGAPFETQYF. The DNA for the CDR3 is TGCGCCAGCAGCCAAGAGTGGGGAGCGGGGGCCCCCTTTGAGACCCAGTACTTC.

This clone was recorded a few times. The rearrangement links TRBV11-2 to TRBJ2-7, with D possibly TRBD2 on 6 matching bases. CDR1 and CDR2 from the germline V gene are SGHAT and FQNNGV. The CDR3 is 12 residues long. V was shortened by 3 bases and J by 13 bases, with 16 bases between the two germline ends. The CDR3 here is CASSFSRELVYF. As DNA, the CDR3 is TGTGCCAGCAGCTTCAGTCGGGAGTTGGTTTACTTC.

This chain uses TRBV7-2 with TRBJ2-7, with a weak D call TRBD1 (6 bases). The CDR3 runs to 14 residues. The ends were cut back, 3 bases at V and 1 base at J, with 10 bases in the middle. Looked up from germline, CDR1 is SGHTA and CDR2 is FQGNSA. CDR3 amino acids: CASSFATGSYEQYF. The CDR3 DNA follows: TGTGCCAGCAGCTTCGCTACAGGGTCCTACGAGCAGTACTTC. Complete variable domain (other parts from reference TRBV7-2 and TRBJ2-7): GAGVSQSPSNKVTEKGKDVELRCDPISGHTALYWYRQSLGQGLEFLIYFQGNSAPDKSGLPSDRFSAERTGGSVSTLTIQRTQQEDSAVYLCASSFATGSYEQYFGPGTRLTVT.

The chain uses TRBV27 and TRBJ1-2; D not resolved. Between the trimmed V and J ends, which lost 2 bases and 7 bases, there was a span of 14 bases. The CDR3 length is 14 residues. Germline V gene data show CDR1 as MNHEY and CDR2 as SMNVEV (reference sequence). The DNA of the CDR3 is TGTGCCAGCAGTTTAGGGCCGAGCCCATTTGGCTACACCTTC. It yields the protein CASSLGPSPFGYTF.

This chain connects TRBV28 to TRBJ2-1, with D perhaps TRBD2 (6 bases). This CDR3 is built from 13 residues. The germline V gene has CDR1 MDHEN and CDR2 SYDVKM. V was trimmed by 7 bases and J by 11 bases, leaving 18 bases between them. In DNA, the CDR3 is TGTGCCAGCACGGGACTCGATTATTTTAAGCAGTTCTTC. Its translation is CASTGLDYFKQFF. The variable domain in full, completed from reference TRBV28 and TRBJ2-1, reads DVKVTQSSRYLVKRTGEKVFLECVQDMDHENMFWYRQDPGLGLRLIYFSYDVKMKEKGDIPEGYSVSREKKERFSLILESASTNQTSMYLCASTGLDYFKQFFGPGTRLTVL.

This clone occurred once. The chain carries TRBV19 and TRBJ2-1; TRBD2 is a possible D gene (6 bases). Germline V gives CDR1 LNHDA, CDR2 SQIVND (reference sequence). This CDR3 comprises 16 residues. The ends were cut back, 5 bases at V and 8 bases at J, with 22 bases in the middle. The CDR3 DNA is TGTGCCAGTAGTTTTGGGGGGACCGTAGGATTGGATGAGCAGTTCTTC. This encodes CASSFGGTVGLDEQFF. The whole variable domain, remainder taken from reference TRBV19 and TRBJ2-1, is DGGITQSPKYLFRKEGQNVTLSCEQNLNHDAMYWYRQDPGQGLRLIYYSQIVNDFQKGDIAEGYSVSREKKESFPLTVTSAQKNPTAFYLCASSFGGTVGLDEQFFGPGTRLTVL.

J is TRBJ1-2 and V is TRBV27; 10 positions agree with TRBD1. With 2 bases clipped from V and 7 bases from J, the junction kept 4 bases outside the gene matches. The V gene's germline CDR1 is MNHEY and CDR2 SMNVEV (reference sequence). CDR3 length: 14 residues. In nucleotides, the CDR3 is TGTGCCAGCAGTTTACGACAGGGGGCTGGTGGCTACACCTTC. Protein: CASSLRQGAGGYTF.

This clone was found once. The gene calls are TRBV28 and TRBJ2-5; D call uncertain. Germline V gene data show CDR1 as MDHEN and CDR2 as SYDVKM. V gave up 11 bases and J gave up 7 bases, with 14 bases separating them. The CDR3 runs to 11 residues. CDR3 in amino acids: CAHSEAWTQYF. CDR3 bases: TGTGCCCATTCAGAGGCCTGGACCCAGTACTTC.

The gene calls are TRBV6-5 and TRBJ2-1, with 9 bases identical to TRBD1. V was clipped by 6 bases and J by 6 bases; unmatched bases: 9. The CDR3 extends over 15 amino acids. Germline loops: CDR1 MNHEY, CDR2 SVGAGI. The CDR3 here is CASSTTGGHVNEQFF. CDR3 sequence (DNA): TGTGCCAGCAGCACGACAGGGGGTCACGTCAATGAGCAGTTCTTC.